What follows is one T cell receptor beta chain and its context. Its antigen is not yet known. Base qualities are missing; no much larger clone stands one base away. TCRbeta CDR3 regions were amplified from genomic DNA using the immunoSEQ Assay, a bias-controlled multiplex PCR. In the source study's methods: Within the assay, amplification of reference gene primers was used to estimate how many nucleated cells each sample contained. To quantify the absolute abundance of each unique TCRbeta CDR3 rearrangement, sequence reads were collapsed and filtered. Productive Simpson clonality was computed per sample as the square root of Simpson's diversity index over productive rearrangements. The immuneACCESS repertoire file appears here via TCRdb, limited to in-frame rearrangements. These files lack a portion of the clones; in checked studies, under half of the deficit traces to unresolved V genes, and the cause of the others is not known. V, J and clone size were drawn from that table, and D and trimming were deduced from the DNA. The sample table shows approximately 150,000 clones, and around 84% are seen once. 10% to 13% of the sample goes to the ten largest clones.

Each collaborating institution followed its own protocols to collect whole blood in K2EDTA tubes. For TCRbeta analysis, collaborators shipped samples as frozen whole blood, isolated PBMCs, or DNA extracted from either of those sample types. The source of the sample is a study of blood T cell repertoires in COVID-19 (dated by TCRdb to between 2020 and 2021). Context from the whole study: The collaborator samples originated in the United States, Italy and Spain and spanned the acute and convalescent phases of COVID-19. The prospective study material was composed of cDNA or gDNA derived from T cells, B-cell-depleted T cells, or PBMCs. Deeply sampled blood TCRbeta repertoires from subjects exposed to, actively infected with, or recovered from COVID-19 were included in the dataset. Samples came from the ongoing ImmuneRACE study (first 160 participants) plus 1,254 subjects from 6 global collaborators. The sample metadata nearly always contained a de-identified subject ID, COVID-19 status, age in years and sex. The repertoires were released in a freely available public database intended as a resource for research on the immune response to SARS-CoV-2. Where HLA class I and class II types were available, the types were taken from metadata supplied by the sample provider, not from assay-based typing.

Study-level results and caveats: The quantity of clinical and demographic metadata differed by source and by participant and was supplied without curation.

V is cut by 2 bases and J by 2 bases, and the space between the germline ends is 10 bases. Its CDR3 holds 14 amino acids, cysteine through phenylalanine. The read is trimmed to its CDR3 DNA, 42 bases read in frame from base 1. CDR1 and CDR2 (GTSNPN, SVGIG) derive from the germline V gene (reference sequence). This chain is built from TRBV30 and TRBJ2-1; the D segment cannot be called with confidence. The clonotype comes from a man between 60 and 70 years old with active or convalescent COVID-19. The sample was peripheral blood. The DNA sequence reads TGTGCCTGGAGTAAGCTAAGTACCTACAATGAGCAGTTCTTC. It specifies CAWSKLSTYNEQFF.